These 9 T cell receptor beta chains originate from one sample sequenced in a study of blood T cell repertoires in COVID-19. Some clones are missing from TCRdb's copy, which holds only in-frame ones; the method was immunoSEQ multiplex PCR. The sample holds 450,000 or so clones, about 90% seen once. Sequenced material: peripheral blood. These receptors were collected from a man aged 18 to 29 with COVID-19, enrolled during active disease.

The rearrangement links TRBV7-9 to TRBJ1-4; D is possibly TRBD1 (5 bases). With 1 base removed from V and 8 bases from J, the gap between germline ends came to 11 bases. This CDR3 has 14 amino acids. CDR1 and CDR2 from the germline V gene are SEHNR and FQNEAQ (reference sequence). The CDR3 bases are TGTGCCAGCAGCTTAGGTGCAGGGAACGAAAAACTGTTTTTT. Translation: CASSLGAGNEKLFF.

V usage is TRBV11-2 and J usage is TRBJ2-3; D is possibly TRBD1 (6 bases). The CDR3 contains 17 residues. V was cut by 5 bases and J by 2 bases, with 20 bases left in between. Germline CDR1 and CDR2: SGHAT and FQNNGV. The CDR3 nucleotides read TGTGCCAGCAGCCAACTCGGGACAACCCTCACCACAGATACGCAGTATTTT. It encodes CASSQLGTTLTTDTQYF.

The rearrangement uses TRBV30 and TRBJ2-7; TRBD2 agrees at 8 bases. There are 14 residues in the CDR3. J gave up 11 bases and V 3 bases, and 15 bases lay outside the gene matches. The V gene's germline CDR1 is GTSNPN and CDR2 SVGIG (reference sequence). CDR3 in DNA: TGTGCCTGGAGACCGGGAGGGACGGGAGGGAATGAGTACTTC. Translation: CAWRPGGTGGNEYF.

In DNA form, the CDR3 reads TGTGCCAGCAGTCTCTCCGGACAGGGATATGGCTACACCTTC. As protein: CASSLSGQGYGYTF. The V and J genes are TRBV2 and TRBJ1-2, with 8 nucleotides matching TRBD1. Germline loops: CDR1 SNHLY, CDR2 FYNNEI. J was trimmed by 5 bases and V by 5 bases; bases with no gene match: 7. This CDR3 is 14 amino acids long.

DNA for the CDR3: TGTGCCAGCAGCCAAGTGTGGACAAAGACTGAAGCTTTCTTT. It translates to CASSQVWTKTEAFF. This chain links TRBV3-1 (or the pseudogene TRBV3-2) with TRBJ1-1; maybe TRBD1 (5 bases). The germline V gene has CDR1 LGHDT and CDR2 YNNKEL (reference sequence). Trimming took off 1 base at V and 5 bases at J, with 11 bases between the two ends. The CDR3 sequence is 14 residues long.

About this clone: The identical CDR3 is also encoded by other nucleotide sequences in the sample. V and J are TRBV5-1 and TRBJ2-5; perhaps TRBD2 as D (5 bases). Per germline, CDR1 SGHRS and CDR2 YFSETQ. Trimming cost V 4 bases and J 2 bases, with 9 bases left between them. There are 13 residues in the CDR3. The CDR3 spells CASSRLPQETQYF. CDR3 nucleotides: TGCGCCAGCAGCCGACTACCGCAAGAGACCCAGTACTTC.

The chain links TRBV27 to TRBJ1-5, with D tentatively TRBD1 (5 bases). Germline loops: CDR1 MNHEY, CDR2 SMNVEV (reference sequence). The CDR3 spans 16 residues. V lost 1 base to trimming and J lost 0 bases, with 10 bases between them. The DNA for the CDR3 is TGTGCCAGCAGTTTATGGGGAGGGGATAGCAATCAGCCCCAGCATTTT. Protein: CASSLWGGDSNQPQHF.

The V and J genes are TRBV20-1 and TRBJ1-3; D gene uncertain. This CDR3 spans 11 amino acids. Between the trimmed V and J ends, which lost 8 bases and 0 bases, there was a span of 5 bases. Germline assignment: CDR1 DFQATT and CDR2 SNEGSKA (reference sequence). The CDR3 sequence is CSPLSGNTIYF. The CDR3 DNA sequence: TGCAGTCCTCTCTCTGGAAACACCATATATTTT.

The V gene is TRBV19, the J gene TRBJ2-7; 9 bases are shared with TRBD1. The length of the CDR3 is 13 residues. Germline lookup yields CDR1 LNHDA and CDR2 SQIVND (reference sequence). V was pared by 4 bases and J by 3 bases, with 1 base of the junction left unmatched. The CDR3 DNA reads TGTGCCAGTAGTAAGACAGGGGGCTACGAGCAGTACTTC. The encoded protein is CASSKTGGYEQYF. The variable domain in full, completed from reference TRBV19 and TRBJ2-7, reads DGGITQSPKYLFRKEGQNVTLSCEQNLNHDAMYWYRQDPGQGLRLIYYSQIVNDFQKGDIAEGYSVSREKKESFPLTVTSAQKNPTAFYLCASSKTGGYEQYFGPGTRLTVT.